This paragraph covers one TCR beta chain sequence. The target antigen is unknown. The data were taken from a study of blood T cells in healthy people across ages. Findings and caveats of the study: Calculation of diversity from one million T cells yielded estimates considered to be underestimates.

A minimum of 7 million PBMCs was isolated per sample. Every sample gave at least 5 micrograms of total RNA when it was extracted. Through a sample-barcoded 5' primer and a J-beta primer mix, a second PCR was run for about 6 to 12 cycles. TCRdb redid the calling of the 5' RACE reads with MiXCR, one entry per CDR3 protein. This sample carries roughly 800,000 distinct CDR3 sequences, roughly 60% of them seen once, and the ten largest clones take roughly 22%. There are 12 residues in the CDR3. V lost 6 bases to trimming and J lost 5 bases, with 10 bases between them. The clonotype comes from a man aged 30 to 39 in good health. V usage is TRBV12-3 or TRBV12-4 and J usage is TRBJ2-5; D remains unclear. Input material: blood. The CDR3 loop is CASRGMVETQYF. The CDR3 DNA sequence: TGTGCCAGCAGGGGCATGGTGGAGACCCAGTACTTC.